Listed below are T cell receptor beta chains from one sample, sequenced in a study of blood T cell repertoires in COVID-19. Sequencing used immunoSEQ multiplex PCR; TCRdb keeps in-frame clones, though not all of them. The sample yields 250,000 to 300,000 clones, 70% to 90% seen once. Sequencing input: peripheral blood. These receptors all stem from a woman between 55 and 75 years old with acute or convalescent COVID-19. Both conserved end residues are trimmed from each CDR3.

>TRBV27|TRBJ2-2
ASSSPNRAGELF
>TRBV2|TRBJ2-1
ASSAGTYNEQF
>TRBV6-7|TRBJ2-3
ASRGIAGEGYTQY
>TRBV7-2|TRBJ1-6
ASSLRDFYNSPLH
>TRBV5-8|TRBJ1-1
ASSSGVSNTEAF
>TRBV5-1|TRBJ1-1
ASSFRGYGQAGTEAF
>TRBV7-8|TRBJ1-6
ASSLVAGVNHSPLH
>TRBV19|TRBJ2-6
ASSTPDRARSGANVLT
>TRBV15|TRBJ1-1
ATSGGATEAF
>TRBV11-1|TRBJ1-1
ASSLVGGANTEAF
>TRBV5-1|TRBJ2-5
ASSLRQGGGTQY
>TRBV3-1/TRBV3-2|TRBJ1-1
ASSQEGGAF
>TRBV2|TRBJ1-1
ASSRTGRIMNTEAF
>TRBV28|TRBJ2-5
ASSYRTQRTQY
>TRBV19|TRBJ2-3
ATAPPTSWSTDTQY
>TRBV18|TRBJ2-7
ASSGTAGTSYEQY
>TRBV6-6|TRBJ2-5
ASSPQGEETQY
>TRBV27|TRBJ2-7
ASSERGSSYEQY
>TRBV6-2/TRBV6-3|TRBJ2-5
ASSYSTGVRETQY
>TRBV19|TRBJ2-6
ASSIALRVWTSGANVLT
>TRBV6-2/TRBV6-3|TRBJ1-5
ASSYSTTSNQPQH
>TRBV23-1|TRBJ2-2
ASSHVGGELF
>TRBV6-1|TRBJ1-4
ASSENRAEINEKLF
>TRBV27|TRBJ1-2
ASSSPRDSSNYGYT
>TRBV4-1|TRBJ2-3
ASSPPTGAGTDTQY
>TRBV6-5|TRBJ2-1
ASGGAGSYNEQF
>TRBV6-5|TRBJ2-7
ASITSGTTYEQY
>TRBV19|TRBJ2-1
ASTSDRGLAFDEQF
>TRBV28|TRBJ1-3
ASRQGAPGNTIY
>TRBV5-1|TRBJ2-3
ASSLASGNSDTQY
>TRBV7-2|TRBJ1-1
ASSPGGGKNTEAF
>TRBV13|TRBJ2-7
ASSKAGTLYEQY
>TRBV10-3|TRBJ1-6
AISEGGSSYNSPLH
>TRBV30|TRBJ1-1
AWTRGLNTEAF
>TRBV5-4|TRBJ2-5
ASSFPMERETQY
>TRBV29-1|TRBJ2-5
SVDRLRTQY
>TRBV5-1|TRBJ2-5
ASSFPLAGGETQY
>TRBV28|TRBJ2-6
ASRTQGSGANVLT
>TRBV19|TRBJ1-4
ASTDRSRNEKLF
>TRBV3-1/TRBV3-2|TRBJ2-1
ASSQEGGRVYEQF
>TRBV28|TRBJ2-3
ASSGTSGLGSDTQY
>TRBV7-9|TRBJ1-1
ASSSPTVGPEAF
>TRBV19|TRBJ1-4
ARYIKGRRDEKLF
>TRBV27|TRBJ1-4
ASSLSYRGREKLF
>TRBV28|TRBJ1-2
ASTHAGGEIYT
>TRBV7-8|TRBJ2-7
ASSFLAGGPTYEQY
>TRBV29-1|TRBJ2-1
SVVTSGDYNEQF
>TRBV18|TRBJ2-1
ASSPISGRAYNEQF